What follows are 14 T cell receptor beta chains derived from one specimen sequenced in a study of response to subunit inactivated influenza vaccine. From the RT-PCR reads, TCRdb called clonotypes with MiXCR, one entry per CDR3 protein. This sample yields 700,000 to 800,000 distinct CDR3 sequences, of which roughly 18% are seen a single time; approximately 10% belongs to the top ten. Specimen: PBMCs from blood, collected 5 to 6 days after vaccination. The receptors derive from a man over 45 who received an inactivated influenza vaccine.

This clonotype was counted at least ten times. The genes are TRBV12-3 or TRBV12-4 and TRBJ2-1; 10 nucleotides line up with TRBD2. The J segment lost 6 bases and the V segment lost 6 bases, leaving 8 bases of the junction unmatched. The CDR3 sequence is 15 residues long. DNA for the CDR3: TGTGCCAGCAGCCCCTTCGGACTAGCGGTCAATGAGCAGTTCTTC. As protein: CASSPFGLAVNEQFF.

The chain is built from TRBV6-2 or TRBV6-3 and TRBJ2-1; 8 bases fit TRBD1. With 6 bases clipped from V and 4 bases from J, the junction kept 11 bases outside the gene matches. In germline, CDR1 is MNHEY, CDR2 SVGEGT. This CDR3 has 16 residues. This CDR3 is CASRNLGDRLYNEQFF. CDR3 nucleotide sequence: TGTGCCAGCAGAAACCTGGGGGACAGGCTGTACAATGAGCAGTTCTTC.

This clonotype was observed many times. V and J are TRBV29-1 and TRBJ2-1, with a possible D match to TRBD2 (6 bases). The CDR3 is made up of 13 amino acids. From germline, CDR1 is SQVTM and CDR2 ANQGSEA. Trimming removed 1 base from V and 8 bases from J, with 12 bases in between. Here the CDR3 reads CSVEVVPGDEQFF. In DNA, the CDR3 is TGCAGCGTTGAAGTAGTTCCGGGAGATGAGCAGTTCTTC.

This clonotype was counted only a few times. V gene TRBV20-1 combines with J gene TRBJ2-3; D is unclear. From germline, CDR1 is DFQATT and CDR2 SNEGSKA (reference sequence). The V end lost 0 bases, the J end lost 2 bases, and 6 bases lay between the germline ends. The CDR3 is 13 residues long. The chain's CDR3 is CSARDSTTDTQYF. For the CDR3, the DNA is TGCAGTGCTAGAGATTCGACCACAGATACGCAGTATTTT.

This clonotype has ten or more counts. This sequence joins TRBV7-2 and TRBJ2-1; TRBD2 might be the D (7 bases). Germline assignment: CDR1 SGHTA and CDR2 FQGNSA. This CDR3 has 17 amino acids. V was pared by 5 bases and J by 4 bases, with 21 bases between. The CDR3 here is CASSPPRGGGPYNEQFF. DNA of the CDR3: TGTGCCAGCAGCCCGCCCCGTGGCGGGGGCCCATACAATGAGCAGTTCTTC.

The chain carries TRBV6-5 and TRBJ2-5; maybe TRBD1 (6 bases). Germline-derived CDR1 and CDR2 are MNHEY and SVGAGI. V lost 4 bases and J lost 1, with 13 bases in between. The CDR3 is made up of 15 amino acids. DNA of the CDR3: TGTGCCAGCAGTTCCCCAGGGGCGGCCCAAGAGACCCAGTACTTC. Translation gives CASSSPGAAQETQYF.

The chain employs TRBV7-9 and TRBJ2-3, with a weak D call TRBD2 (6 bases). Between the trimmed V and J ends, which lost 2 bases and 0 bases, there was a span of 15 bases. The germline CDR1 and CDR2 sequences are SEHNR and FQNEAQ (reference sequence). The CDR3 extends over 17 amino acids. DNA for the CDR3: TGTGCCAGCAGCTTAAGGGAGGCGACAGCTAGCACAGATACGCAGTATTTT. It translates to CASSLREATASTDTQYF.

This clonotype turned up a few times. The rearrangement links TRBV4-1 to TRBJ1-6; possibly TRBD1 for D (5 bases). The CDR3 has 18 amino acids. Germline values: CDR1 MGHRA, CDR2 YSYEKL. Trimming removed 4 bases from V and 0 bases from J, with 16 bases in between. In DNA form, the CDR3 reads TGCGCCAGCAGCCGGGAGGGGCAGCCGAGCTCCTATAATTCACCCCTCCACTTT. Its translation: CASSREGQPSSYNSPLHF.

The chain links TRBV30 to TRBJ2-7, with a possible D match to TRBD1 (5 bases). This CDR3 is 12 amino acids long. CDR1 and CDR2 from the germline V gene are GTSNPN and SVGIG (reference sequence). Deletions cut 5 bases from V and 2 bases from J, with 10 bases between. The CDR3 DNA is TGTGCCTGGTCTCCGGACACCTACGAGCAGTACTTC. As protein: CAWSPDTYEQYF.

V usage is TRBV25-1 and J usage is TRBJ2-1; 12 bases map to TRBD2. The CDR3 runs 16 residues. CDR1 is MGHDK and CDR2 is SYGVNS in the germline V gene. V was clipped by 5 bases and J by 4 bases; unmatched bases: 6. The CDR3 DNA follows: TGTGCCAGCAGTCCGGGACTAGCGGGCCATTACAATGAGCAGTTCTTC. Translating gives CASSPGLAGHYNEQFF.

DNA for the CDR3: TGTGCCAGCAGCGCTGGTCCGGGGCTTGTTACAGATACGCAGTATTTT. It specifies CASSAGPGLVTDTQYF. The J gene is TRBJ2-3, the V gene TRBV7-3; D tentatively fits TRBD1 or TRBD2 (5 bases each). Per the germline V gene, CDR1 is SGHTA and CDR2 is FQGTGA. V was cut by 5 bases and J by 3 bases, with 18 bases left in between. This CDR3 region has 16 residues.

This clonotype was seen a handful of times. V and J are TRBV7-8 and TRBJ2-2; the match to TRBD1 covers 9 bases. In germline, CDR1 is SGHVS, CDR2 FQNEAQ. CDR3 size: 15 residues. Trimming took 7 bases from V and 4 from J; bases not matched to a gene: 7. CDR3 in amino acids: CASIKGTGSTGELFF. The CDR3 nucleotides are TGTGCCAGCATCAAAGGGACAGGGAGCACCGGGGAGCTGTTTTTT.

This clonotype was counted only a few times. The chain carries TRBV3-1 and TRBJ2-5, with 8 bases that match TRBD1. The CDR3 spans 14 residues. Germline V gives CDR1 LGHDT, CDR2 YNNKEL (reference sequence). The J segment lost 5 bases and the V segment lost 4 bases, leaving 6 bases of the junction unmatched. This chain's CDR3 is CASSLYRGRETQYF. The CDR3 DNA reads as TGTGCCAGCAGCCTCTACAGGGGGAGGGAGACCCAGTACTTC.

This clonotype was observed many times. This CDR3 is CASSLSGRDRGNQPQHF. Written as DNA, the CDR3 is TGTGCCAGCAGTTTATCTGGGAGGGATCGAGGCAATCAGCCCCAGCATTTT. The rearrangement uses TRBV27 and TRBJ1-5; D is unresolved. The CDR3 is 17 amino acids. The germline gives CDR1 MNHEY, CDR2 SMNVEV (reference sequence). Trimming shortened V by 0 bases and J by 2 bases, and 14 bases separated the two germline ends.